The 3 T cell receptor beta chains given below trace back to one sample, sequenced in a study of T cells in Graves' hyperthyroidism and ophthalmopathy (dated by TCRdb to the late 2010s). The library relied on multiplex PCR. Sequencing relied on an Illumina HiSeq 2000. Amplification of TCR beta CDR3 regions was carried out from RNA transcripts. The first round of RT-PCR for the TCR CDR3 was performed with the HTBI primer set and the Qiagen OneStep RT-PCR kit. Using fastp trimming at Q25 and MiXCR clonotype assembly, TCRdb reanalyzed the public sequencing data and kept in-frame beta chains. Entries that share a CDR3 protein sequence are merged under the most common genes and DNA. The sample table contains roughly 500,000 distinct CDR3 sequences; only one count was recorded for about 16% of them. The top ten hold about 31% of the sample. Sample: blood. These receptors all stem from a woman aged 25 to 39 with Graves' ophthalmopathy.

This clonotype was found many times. The CDR3 sequence is CASSPLTSYEQYF. The CDR3 bases are TGTGCCAGCAGTCCGCTCACCTCCTACGAGCAGTACTTC. This rearrangement joins TRBV6-1 to TRBJ2-7; D uncertain. The CDR3 has 13 residues. V lost 5 bases and J lost 0, with 8 bases in between. CDR1 MNHNS and CDR2 SASEGT come from the germline V gene.

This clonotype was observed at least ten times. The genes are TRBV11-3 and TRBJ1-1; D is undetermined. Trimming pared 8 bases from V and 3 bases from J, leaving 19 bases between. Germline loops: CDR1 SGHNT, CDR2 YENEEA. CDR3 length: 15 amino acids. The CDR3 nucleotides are TGTGCCAGCTTATTAATGGTAGGTGCGCACACTGAAGCTTTCTTT. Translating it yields CASLLMVGAHTEAFF.

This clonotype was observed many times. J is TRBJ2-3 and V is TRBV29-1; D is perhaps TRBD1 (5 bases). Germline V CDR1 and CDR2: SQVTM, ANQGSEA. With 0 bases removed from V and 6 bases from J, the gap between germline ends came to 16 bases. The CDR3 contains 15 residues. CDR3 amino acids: CSVEDAKGKFDTQYF. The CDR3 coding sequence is TGCAGCGTTGAAGATGCCAAGGGGAAGTTCGATACGCAGTATTTT.